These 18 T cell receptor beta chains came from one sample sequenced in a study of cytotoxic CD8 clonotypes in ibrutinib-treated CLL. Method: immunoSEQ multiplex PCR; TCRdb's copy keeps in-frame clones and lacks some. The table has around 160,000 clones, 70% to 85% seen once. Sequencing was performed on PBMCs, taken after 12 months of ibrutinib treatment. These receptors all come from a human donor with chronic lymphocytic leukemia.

CDR3 DNA: TGTGCCAGCAGCCGACACAGGGTCGGGTACGAGCAGTACTTC. The encoded protein is CASSRHRVGYEQYF. The V and J genes are TRBV6-5 and TRBJ2-7; a weak D match, TRBD1 (6 bases). The CDR3 extends over 14 amino acids. Trimming stripped 6 bases from V and 4 bases from J, with 16 bases between. Looked up from germline, CDR1 is MNHEY and CDR2 is SVGAGI.

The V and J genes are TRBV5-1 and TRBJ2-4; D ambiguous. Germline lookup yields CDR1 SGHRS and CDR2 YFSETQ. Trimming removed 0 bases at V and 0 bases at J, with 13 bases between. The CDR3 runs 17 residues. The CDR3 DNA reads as TGCGCCAGCAGCTTGGGAGGCAGCCCAGTAGCCAAAAACATTCAGTACTTC. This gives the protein CASSLGGSPVAKNIQYF. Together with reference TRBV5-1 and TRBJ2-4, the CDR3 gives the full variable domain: KAGVTQTPRYLIKTRGQQVTLSCSPISGHRSVSWYQQTPGQGLQFLFEYFSETQRNKGNFPGRFSGRQFSNSRSEMNVSTLELGDSALYLCASSLGGSPVAKNIQYFGAGTRLSVL.

DNA for the CDR3: TGTGCCAGCTCACTCACATCCCGGGACAGGGCTGCAAACACCATATATTTT. Amino acid sequence: CASSLTSRDRAANTIYF. The rearrangement uses TRBV18 and TRBJ1-3; 9 bases map to TRBD1. The CDR3 totals 17 residues. Per the germline V gene, CDR1 is KGHSH and CDR2 is LQKENI. The V and J ends lost 4 bases and 6 bases, in that order; junction bases with no gene match: 13.

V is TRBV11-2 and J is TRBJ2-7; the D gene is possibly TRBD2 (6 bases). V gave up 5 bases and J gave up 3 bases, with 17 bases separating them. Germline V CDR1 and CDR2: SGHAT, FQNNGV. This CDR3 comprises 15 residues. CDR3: CASSPDTLGSYEQYF. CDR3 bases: TGTGCCAGCAGCCCAGATACCCTCGGGAGCTACGAGCAGTACTTC.

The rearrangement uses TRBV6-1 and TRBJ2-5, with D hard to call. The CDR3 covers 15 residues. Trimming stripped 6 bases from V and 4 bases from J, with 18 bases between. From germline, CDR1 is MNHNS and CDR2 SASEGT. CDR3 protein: CASSAEGSRGETQYF. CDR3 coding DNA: TGTGCCAGCAGCGCGGAAGGGTCTAGAGGAGAGACCCAGTACTTC.

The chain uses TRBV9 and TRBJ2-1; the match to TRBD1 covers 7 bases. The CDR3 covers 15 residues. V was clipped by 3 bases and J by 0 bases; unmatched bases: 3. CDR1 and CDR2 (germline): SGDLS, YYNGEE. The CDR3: CASSDGTASYNEQFF. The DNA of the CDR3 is TGTGCCAGCAGCGACGGGACAGCCTCCTACAATGAGCAGTTCTTC.

The CDR3 reads CASSHQGQGSYEQYF. The CDR3 DNA follows: TGTGCCAGCAGCCACCAGGGACAGGGATCCTACGAGCAGTACTTC. The gene calls are TRBV7-6 and TRBJ2-7; 9 positions match TRBD1. Trimming at V came to 5 bases and at J to 1 base, leaving 6 bases not matched to a gene. The CDR3 spans 15 residues. Germline loops: CDR1 SGHVS, CDR2 FNYEAQ.

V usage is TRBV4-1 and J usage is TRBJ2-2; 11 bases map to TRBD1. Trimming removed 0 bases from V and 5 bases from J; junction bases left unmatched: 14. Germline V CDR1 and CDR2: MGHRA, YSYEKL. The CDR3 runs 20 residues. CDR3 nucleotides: TGCGCCAGCAGCCAAGACCCCCGGGACAGGGGGGGTCCAGGGACCGGGGAGCTGTTTTTT. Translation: CASSQDPRDRGGPGTGELFF.

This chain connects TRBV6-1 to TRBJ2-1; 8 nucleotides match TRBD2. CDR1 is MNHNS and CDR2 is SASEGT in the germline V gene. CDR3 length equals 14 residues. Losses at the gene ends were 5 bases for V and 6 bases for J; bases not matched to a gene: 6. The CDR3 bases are TGTGCCAGCAGTAACCGGGGGGGCCGCAATGAGCAGTTCTTC. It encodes CASSNRGGRNEQFF.

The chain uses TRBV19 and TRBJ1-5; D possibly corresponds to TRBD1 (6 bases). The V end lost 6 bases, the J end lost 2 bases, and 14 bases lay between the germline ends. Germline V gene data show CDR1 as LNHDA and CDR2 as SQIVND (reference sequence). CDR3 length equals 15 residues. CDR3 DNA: TGTGCCAGTAGAGCCGGGGGCCAGGGCAATCAGCCCCAGCATTTT. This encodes CASRAGGQGNQPQHF.

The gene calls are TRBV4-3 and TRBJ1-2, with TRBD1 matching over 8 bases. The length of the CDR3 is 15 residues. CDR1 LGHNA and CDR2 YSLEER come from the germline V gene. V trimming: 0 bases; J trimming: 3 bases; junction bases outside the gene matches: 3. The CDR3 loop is CASSQEPGGDYGYTF. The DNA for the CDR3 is TGCGCCAGCAGCCAAGAGCCAGGGGGCGACTATGGCTACACCTTC.

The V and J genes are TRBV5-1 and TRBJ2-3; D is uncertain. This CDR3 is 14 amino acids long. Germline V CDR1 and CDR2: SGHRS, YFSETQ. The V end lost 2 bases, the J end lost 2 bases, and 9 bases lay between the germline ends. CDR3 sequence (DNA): TGCGCCAGCAGCTTCTCTAGAACCACAGATACGCAGTATTTT. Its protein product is CASSFSRTTDTQYF.

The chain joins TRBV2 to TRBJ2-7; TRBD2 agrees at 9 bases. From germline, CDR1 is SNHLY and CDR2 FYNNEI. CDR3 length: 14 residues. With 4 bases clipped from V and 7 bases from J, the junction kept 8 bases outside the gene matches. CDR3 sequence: CASSVTSGGVEQYF. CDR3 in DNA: TGTGCCAGCAGTGTGACTAGCGGAGGGGTGGAGCAGTACTTC.

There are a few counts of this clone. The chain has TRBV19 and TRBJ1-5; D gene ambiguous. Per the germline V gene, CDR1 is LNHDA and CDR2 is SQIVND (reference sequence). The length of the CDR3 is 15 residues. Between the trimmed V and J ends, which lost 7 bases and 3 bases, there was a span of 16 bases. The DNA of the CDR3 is TGTGCCAGTACGGCCGCGCCCTATTCCAATCAGCCCCAGCATTTT. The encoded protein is CASTAAPYSNQPQHF.

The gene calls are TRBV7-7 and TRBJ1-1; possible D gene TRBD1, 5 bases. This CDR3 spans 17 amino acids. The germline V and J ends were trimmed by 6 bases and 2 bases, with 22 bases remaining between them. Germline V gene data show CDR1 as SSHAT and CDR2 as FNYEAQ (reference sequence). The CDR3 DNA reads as TGTGCCAGCAGTGCGGATAGCAGGGCGATTCCAAACACTGAAGCTTTCTTT. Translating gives CASSADSRAIPNTEAFF. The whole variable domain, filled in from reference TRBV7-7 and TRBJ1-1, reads GAGVSQSPRYKVTKRGQDVTLRCDPISSHATLYWYQQALGQGPEFLTYFNYEAQPDKSGLPSDRFSAERPEGSISTLTIQRTEQRDSAMYRCASSADSRAIPNTEAFFGQGTRLTVV.

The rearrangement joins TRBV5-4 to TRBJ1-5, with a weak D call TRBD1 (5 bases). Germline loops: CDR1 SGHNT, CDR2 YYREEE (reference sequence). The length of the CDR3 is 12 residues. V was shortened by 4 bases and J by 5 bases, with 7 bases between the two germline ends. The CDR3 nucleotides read TGTGCCAGCAGCCTAGGGGATCAGCCCCAGCATTTT. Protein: CASSLGDQPQHF. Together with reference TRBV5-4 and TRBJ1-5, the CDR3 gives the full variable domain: ETGVTQSPTHLIKTRGQQVTLRCSSQSGHNTVSWYQQALGQGPQFIFQYYREEENGRGNFPPRFSGLQFPNYSSELNVNALELDDSALYLCASSLGDQPQHFGDGTRLSIL.

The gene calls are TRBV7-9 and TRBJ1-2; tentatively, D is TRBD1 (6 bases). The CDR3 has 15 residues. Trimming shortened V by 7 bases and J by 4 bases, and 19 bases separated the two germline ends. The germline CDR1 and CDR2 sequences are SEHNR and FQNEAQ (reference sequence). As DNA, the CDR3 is TGTGCCAGCAATGTCCCCCCACAGGGCCCCTATGGCTACACCTTC. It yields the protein CASNVPPQGPYGYTF.

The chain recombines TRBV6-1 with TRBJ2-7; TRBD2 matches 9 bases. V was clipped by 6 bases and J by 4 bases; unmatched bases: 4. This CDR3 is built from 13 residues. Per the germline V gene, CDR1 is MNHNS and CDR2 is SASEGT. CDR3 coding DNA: TGTGCCAGCAGGGTCCTAGCGGGGTACGAGCAGTACTTC. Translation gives CASRVLAGYEQYF.